This is a list of T cell receptor beta chains from one sample in a study of regulatory T cells in long-lasting Graves disease. TCRdb passed the multiplex PCR reads through MiXCR, listing each CDR3 protein once. The sample includes around 250,000 distinct CDR3 sequences, around a sixth of them seen just once. This sample was also put to use in a study of T cells in Graves' hyperthyroidism and ophthalmopathy.

The material was peripheral blood mononuclear cells (PBMCs), obtained at new diagnosis, from a patient treated with antithyroid drugs. These receptors were collected from a woman between 25 and 40 years old with Graves disease. Both conserved end residues are part of each CDR3. Each record gives: D gene, J gene, V gene, clone size, CDR3 DNA, CDR3 protein. A D gene is named only where the DNA matches it firmly. Size is stated for part of the rows, as once, few or many counts, or as a class when the clone is expanded.

>NA|TRBJ1-2|TRBV29-1|many
TGCAGCGGGTATGCGGAGGACAGTGGCTACACCTTC
CSGYAEDSGYTF
>TRBD2|TRBJ2-1|TRBV4-1|many
TGCGCCAGTATAGCGGGGGAGTCCTACAATGAGCAGTTCTTC
CASIAGESYNEQFF
>TRBD2|TRBJ2-5|TRBV12-3/TRBV12-4|many
TGTGCCAGCAGCCGGGACAGGGCGACTAGCGGGGGGTGGCAAGAGACCCAGTACTTC
CASSRDRATSGGWQETQYF
>TRBD2|TRBJ2-7|TRBV12-3/TRBV12-4|many
TGTGCCAGCAGTTTAGCGCCGTTGACTAGCGGGGGGCCCCTAAACTACGAGCAGTACTTC
CASSLAPLTSGGPLNYEQYF
>NA|TRBJ2-7|TRBV4-1|many
TGCGCCAGCAGCCAAGTTCTGAGAACGTCAACCACGTACTCCTACGAGCAGTACTTC
CASSQVLRTSTTYSYEQYF
>TRBD2|TRBJ2-3|TRBV20-1|NA
TGCAGTGCGGTCGGGACTAGCGGGGGGAGCACAGATACGCAGTATTTT
CSAVGTSGGSTDTQYF
>TRBD1|TRBJ1-1|TRBV5-1|many
TGCGCCAGCAGCCGACAGACAGGGGAGAACACTGAAGCTTTCTTT
CASSRQTGENTEAFF
>NA|TRBJ1-2|TRBV18|many
TGTGCCAGCTCACCACCGTCAGAGCATAACTATGGCTACACCTTC
CASSPPSEHNYGYTF
>NA|TRBJ1-2|TRBV20-1|many
TGCAGTGGGGGGGGAACAGGATACGGGGAGGACTATGGCTACACCTTC
CSGGGTGYGEDYGYTF
>NA|TRBJ1-5|TRBV7-2|NA
TGTGCCAGCAGCATTAATTCGGTCCTTTTAAGCCCCTTGCAGCCCCAGCATTTT
CASSINSVLLSPLQPQHF
>NA|TRBJ2-7|TRBV7-9|NA
TGTGCCAGCAGCTTAATCGTTTACGAGCAGTACTTC
CASSLIVYEQYF
>TRBD2|TRBJ2-2|TRBV3-1|NA
TGTGCCAGCAGCTCCTTTTCGGGAGGTACCAACACCGGGGAGCTGTTTTTT
CASSSFSGGTNTGELFF
>NA|TRBJ2-3|TRBV7-8|many
TGTGCCAGCAGCTCCGAGCGGGGCACAGATACGCAGTATTTT
CASSSERGTDTQYF
>NA|TRBJ2-5|TRBV12-3/TRBV12-4|NA
TGTGCCAGCAGTTTGCCCGGAGGGGAAGAGACCCAGTACTTC
CASSLPGGEETQYF
>NA|TRBJ2-7|TRBV15|NA
TGTGCCACCAGCAGAGGGGCAGGGGGAGGCTACGAGCAGTACTTC
CATSRGAGGGYEQYF
>NA|TRBJ2-1|TRBV11-2|many
TGTGCCAGCAGCTTTACCGGGGGCCGAAATGAGCAGTTCTTC
CASSFTGGRNEQFF
>TRBD2|TRBJ2-7|TRBV20-1|NA
TGCAGTGCTACCGGGACTAGCGGGGGGGCGGGTGAGCAGTACTTC
CSATGTSGGAGEQYF
>NA|TRBJ1-6|TRBV3-1|many
TGTGCCAGCAGCCGGGGCCTAGAGGTTTCACCCCTCCACTTT
CASSRGLEVSPLHF